This T cell receptor beta chain appears in the sequencing data of a study of blood T cell repertoires in COVID-19. Study at large: Both acute and convalescent COVID-19 samples were obtained from the United States, Italy and Spain. T cells, B-cell-depleted T cells, or PBMCs supplied cDNA or gDNA.

The trim removed 5 bases at V and 2 bases at J, leaving 9 bases unmatched. This CDR3 contains 15 residues. Germline CDR1 and CDR2: MDHEN and SYDVKM. Per the original data handling: Estimates of nucleated cell counts were drawn from the amplification of reference gene primers. Libraries were prepared by immunoSEQ multiplex PCR; TCRdb keeps only in-frame clonotypes and omits some of them. That table is the source of V, J and clone size, and D and trimming were worked out from the DNA. The sample records over 300,000 clones, roughly 90% being singletons. The chain recombines TRBV28 with TRBJ2-7, with TRBD1 matching 7 bases. Sequenced material: peripheral blood. This clonotype was obtained from a man aged 18-30 years with active or convalescent COVID-19. CDR3 region: CASSQLTGLTYEQYF. The CDR3, as DNA: TGTGCCAGCAGTCAACTGACAGGGCTAACCTACGAGCAGTACTTC.